These 7 T cell receptor beta chains originate from one sample sequenced in a study of early T cells in non-severe SARS-CoV-2 infection. MiXCR was run by TCRdb on the 5' RACE reads, yielding one entry per CDR3 protein. In the table there are about 33,000 distinct CDR3 sequences, around 4.6% of which are singletons. Sample: whole blood. Receptor source: an adult who was a healthcare worker with PCR-confirmed SARS-CoV-2 infection or an uninfected control (not recorded which).

The rearrangement links TRBV20-1 to TRBJ1-2; 10 bases fit TRBD1. Germline-derived CDR1 and CDR2 are DFQATT and SNEGSKA (reference sequence). The CDR3 is made up of 18 amino acids. Trimming at V came to 6 bases and at J to 0 bases, leaving 16 bases not matched to a gene. Written as DNA, the CDR3 is TGCAGTGCGTTTCCTAGGGACAGGGGAAGTAAAGCTAACTATGGCTACACCTTC. This sequence encodes CSAFPRDRGSKANYGYTF.

The sample holds a few counts of this clonotype. This chain connects TRBV11-2 to TRBJ2-1; 7 nucleotides agree with TRBD1. CDR1 SGHAT and CDR2 FQNNGV come from the germline V gene. CDR3 length: 14 residues. Trimming cost V 7 bases and J 2 bases; bases outside gene matches: 5. CDR3 DNA sequence: TGTGCCAGCACGGGGCAGGGGGCCTACAATGAGCAGTTCTTC. Encoded protein: CASTGQGAYNEQFF.

This clonotype came up a few times. The rearrangement joins TRBV18 to TRBJ2-7, with unresolved D. Germline V gives CDR1 KGHSH, CDR2 LQKENI. Trimming stripped 1 base from V and 4 bases from J, with 2 bases between. This CDR3 is built from 11 residues. The DNA of the CDR3 is TGTGCCAGCTCACCACGATACGAGCAGTACTTC. It is translated as CASSPRYEQYF.

There are many counts of this clonotype. V and J are TRBV4-1 and TRBJ2-2, with 7 bases that match TRBD1. Germline-derived CDR1 and CDR2 are MGHRA and YSYEKL. V lost 7 bases and J lost 7; bases outside the gene matches: 12. The CDR3 runs to 15 residues. In DNA form, the CDR3 reads TGCGCCAGCAACTACAGACAGGGATCGAGCGGGGAGCTGTTTTTT. It encodes CASNYRQGSSGELFF.

Ten or more counts support this clonotype. The rearrangement links TRBV7-2 to TRBJ1-1, with D perhaps matching TRBD1 (5 bases). The CDR3 has 14 residues. The V gene's germline CDR1 is SGHTA and CDR2 FQGNSA. V was pared by 4 bases and J by 1 base, with 10 bases between. CDR3 in amino acids: CASSWGRANTEAFF. In nucleotides, the CDR3 is TGTGCCAGCAGCTGGGGACGGGCGAACACTGAAGCTTTCTTT.

This clonotype was seen at least ten times. The rearrangement joins TRBV7-2 to TRBJ2-5; D gene ambiguous. Germline lookup yields CDR1 SGHTA and CDR2 FQGNSA. V shed 3 bases and J shed 5 bases, with 7 bases lying between them. This CDR3 contains 12 residues. The CDR3 DNA is TGTGCCAGCAGCTTCGACGTGGAGACCCAGTACTTC. Protein product: CASSFDVETQYF. Looking up the rest from reference TRBV7-2 and TRBJ2-5 gives the full variable domain: GAGVSQSPSNKVTEKGKDVELRCDPISGHTALYWYRQSLGQGLEFLIYFQGNSAPDKSGLPSDRFSAERTGGSVSTLTIQRTQQEDSAVYLCASSFDVETQYFGPGTRLLVL.

The rearrangement uses TRBV30 and TRBJ1-5; TRBD1 matches at 9 bases. The V gene's germline CDR1 is GTSNPN and CDR2 SVGIG (reference sequence). V was clipped by 0 bases and J by 5 bases; unmatched bases: 2. This CDR3 region has 14 residues. CDR3 DNA: TGTGCCTGGAGTGTGGGACAGGGAGATCAGCCCCAGCATTTT. Amino acids: CAWSVGQGDQPQHF.